This T cell receptor beta chain appears in the sequencing data of a study of blood T cell repertoires in COVID-19. The method was immunoSEQ multiplex PCR; TCRdb's version includes in-frame clones alone and lacks a portion of them. The sample consists of about 57,000 clones, approximately 80% of them appearing once. CDR1 and CDR2 from the germline V gene are SGHRS and YFSETQ. Trimming shortened V by 0 bases and J by 5 bases, and 17 bases separated the two germline ends. The CDR3 sequence is 17 residues long. Sequenced sample: PBMCs or T cells enriched from blood (not recorded which). The rearrangement links TRBV5-1 to TRBJ1-4; maybe TRBD1 (5 bases). The sequence was obtained from a middle-aged woman with acute COVID-19. The CDR3 DNA reads as TGCGCCAGCAGCTTGGCACCGGGGGAGATGGGGAATGAAAAACTGTTTTTT. Amino acids: CASSLAPGEMGNEKLFF.